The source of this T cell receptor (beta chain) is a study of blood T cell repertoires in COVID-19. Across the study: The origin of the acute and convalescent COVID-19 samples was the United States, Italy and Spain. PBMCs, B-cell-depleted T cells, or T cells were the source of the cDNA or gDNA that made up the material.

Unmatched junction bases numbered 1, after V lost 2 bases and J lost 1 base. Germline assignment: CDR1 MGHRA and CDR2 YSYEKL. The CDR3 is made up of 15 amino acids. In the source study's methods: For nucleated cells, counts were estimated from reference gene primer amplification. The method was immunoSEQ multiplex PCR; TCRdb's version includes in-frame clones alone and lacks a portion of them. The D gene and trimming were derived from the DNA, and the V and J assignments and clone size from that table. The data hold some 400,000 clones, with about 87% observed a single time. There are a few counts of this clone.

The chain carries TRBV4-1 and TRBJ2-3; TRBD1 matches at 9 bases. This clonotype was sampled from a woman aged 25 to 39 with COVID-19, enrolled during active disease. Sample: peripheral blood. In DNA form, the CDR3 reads TGCGCCAGCAGCCAAAGGGACAGGGGCACAGATACGCAGTATTTT. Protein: CASSQRDRGTDTQYF.